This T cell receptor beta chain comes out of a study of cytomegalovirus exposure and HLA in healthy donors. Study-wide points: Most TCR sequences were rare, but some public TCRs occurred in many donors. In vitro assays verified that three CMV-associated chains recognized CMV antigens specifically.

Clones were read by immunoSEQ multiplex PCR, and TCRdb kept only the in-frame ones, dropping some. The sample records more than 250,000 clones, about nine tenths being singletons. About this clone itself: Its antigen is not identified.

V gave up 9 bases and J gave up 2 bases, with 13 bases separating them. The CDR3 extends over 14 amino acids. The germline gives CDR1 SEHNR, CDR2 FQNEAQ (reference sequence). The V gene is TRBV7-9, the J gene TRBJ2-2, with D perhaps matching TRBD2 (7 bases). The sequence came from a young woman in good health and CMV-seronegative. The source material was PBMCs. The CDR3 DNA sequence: TGTGCCAGTAAAGCGGGACAAAACACCGGGGAGCTGTTTTTT. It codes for CASKAGQNTGELFF.